This TCR beta chain stems from a study of blood T cell repertoires in COVID-19. Overall study context: The cDNA or gDNA used as material had been derived from T cells, B-cell-depleted T cells, or PBMCs.

The germline CDR1 and CDR2 sequences are MNHEY and SMNVEV (reference sequence). The CDR3 is 11 amino acids. The V and J ends lost 8 bases and 11 bases respectively, with 13 bases between them. As processed by the authors: Amplification of reference gene primers provided the estimated nucleated cell counts. Clones were read by immunoSEQ multiplex PCR, and TCRdb kept only the in-frame ones, dropping some. The D gene and trimming were derived from the DNA, and the V and J assignments and clone size from that table. The table lists about 170,000 clones, about 85% of them singletons, with more than 14% in the top ten.

The sample comprised peripheral blood. J is TRBJ2-1 and V is TRBV27, with D tentatively TRBD2 (6 bases). This receptor was taken from a woman aged 70-85 years with COVID-19, enrolled during active disease. CDR3 DNA: TGTGCCAGCCGTGGAGGGATCCAGCAGTTCTTC. It is translated as CASRGGIQQFF.